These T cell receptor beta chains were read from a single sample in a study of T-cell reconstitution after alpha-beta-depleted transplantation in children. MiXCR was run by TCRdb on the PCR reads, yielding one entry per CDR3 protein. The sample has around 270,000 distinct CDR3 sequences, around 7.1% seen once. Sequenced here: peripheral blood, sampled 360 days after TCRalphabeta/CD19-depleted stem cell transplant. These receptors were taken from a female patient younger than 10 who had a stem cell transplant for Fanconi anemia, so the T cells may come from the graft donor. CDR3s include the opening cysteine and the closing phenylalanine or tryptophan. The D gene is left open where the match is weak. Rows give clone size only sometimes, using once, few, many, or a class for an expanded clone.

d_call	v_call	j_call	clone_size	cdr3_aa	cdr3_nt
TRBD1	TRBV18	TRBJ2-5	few	CASSGQGGETQYF	TGTGCCAGCTCCGGACAGGGTGGAGAGACCCAGTACTTC
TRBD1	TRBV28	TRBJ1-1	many	CASTLRPGQGFYEAFF	TGTGCCAGCACTCTCCGGCCGGGACAGGGGTTTTATGAAGCTTTCTTT
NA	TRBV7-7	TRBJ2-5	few	CASSLGPGRETQYF	TGTGCCAGCAGCTTAGGCCCAGGGCGAGAGACCCAGTACTTC
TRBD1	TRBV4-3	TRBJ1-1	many	CASSRDRVTEAFF	TGCGCCAGCAGCCGAGACAGGGTCACTGAAGCTTTCTTT
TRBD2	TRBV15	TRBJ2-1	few	CATSIFSPRFLAGGRYNEQFF	TGTGCCACCAGCATTTTCTCTCCTCGTTTTTTAGCGGGAGGGCGCTACAATGAGCAGTTCTTC
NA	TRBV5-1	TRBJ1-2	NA	CASSDDGQIYGYTF	TGCGCCAGCAGCGACGACGGACAGATCTATGGCTACACCTTC
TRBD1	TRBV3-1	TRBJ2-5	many	CASSRDRPQETQYF	TGTGCCAGCAGCCGGGACAGGCCACAAGAGACCCAGTACTTC
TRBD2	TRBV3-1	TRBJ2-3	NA	CASSPLRTSGGGTDTQYF	TGTGCCAGCAGCCCCCTGAGGACTAGCGGGGGGGGCACAGATACGCAGTATTTT
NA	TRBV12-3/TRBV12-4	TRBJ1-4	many	CASRRAGSSYEKLFF	TGTGCCAGCAGACGGGCAGGGTCCTCATATGAAAAACTGTTTTTT
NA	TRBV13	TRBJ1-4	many	CASSSGTVVEKLFF	TGTGCCAGCAGCTCCGGGACCGTGGTGGAAAAACTGTTTTTT
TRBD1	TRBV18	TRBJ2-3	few	CASSLHAQGAETDTQYF	TGTGCCAGCTCACTACATGCCCAGGGGGCAGAGACAGATACGCAGTATTTT
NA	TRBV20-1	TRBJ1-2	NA	CSASNRVGYTF	TGCAGTGCGAGCAACAGGGTTGGCTACACCTTC
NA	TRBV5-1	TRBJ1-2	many	CASSLTTATIYGYTF	TGCGCCAGCAGCTTAACTACTGCGACAATCTATGGCTACACCTTC
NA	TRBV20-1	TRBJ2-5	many	CSARDWGQETQYF	TGCAGTGCTAGAGATTGGGGCCAAGAGACCCAGTACTTC
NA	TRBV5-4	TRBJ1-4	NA	CASSSDGINEKLFF	TGTGCCAGCAGCTCTGACGGGATTAATGAAAAACTGTTTTTT
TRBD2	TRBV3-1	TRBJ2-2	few	CASSQAGGPDGELFF	TGTGCCAGCAGCCAAGCGGGGGGGCCGGACGGGGAGCTGTTTTTT
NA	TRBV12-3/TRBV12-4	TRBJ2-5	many	CASGVGTQYF	TGTGCCAGCGGGGTGGGGACCCAGTACTTC
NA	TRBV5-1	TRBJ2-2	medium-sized	CASSLGQLNTGELFF	TGCGCCAGCAGCTTGGGACAGCTGAACACCGGGGAGCTGTTTTTT
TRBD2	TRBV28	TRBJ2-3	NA	CASSILAGGITDTQYF	TGTGCCAGCAGTATTCTAGCGGGAGGCATCACAGATACGCAGTATTTT
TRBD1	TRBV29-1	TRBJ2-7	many	CSVEADDRGDEQYF	TGCAGCGTTGAAGCGGACGACAGGGGGGACGAGCAGTACTTC